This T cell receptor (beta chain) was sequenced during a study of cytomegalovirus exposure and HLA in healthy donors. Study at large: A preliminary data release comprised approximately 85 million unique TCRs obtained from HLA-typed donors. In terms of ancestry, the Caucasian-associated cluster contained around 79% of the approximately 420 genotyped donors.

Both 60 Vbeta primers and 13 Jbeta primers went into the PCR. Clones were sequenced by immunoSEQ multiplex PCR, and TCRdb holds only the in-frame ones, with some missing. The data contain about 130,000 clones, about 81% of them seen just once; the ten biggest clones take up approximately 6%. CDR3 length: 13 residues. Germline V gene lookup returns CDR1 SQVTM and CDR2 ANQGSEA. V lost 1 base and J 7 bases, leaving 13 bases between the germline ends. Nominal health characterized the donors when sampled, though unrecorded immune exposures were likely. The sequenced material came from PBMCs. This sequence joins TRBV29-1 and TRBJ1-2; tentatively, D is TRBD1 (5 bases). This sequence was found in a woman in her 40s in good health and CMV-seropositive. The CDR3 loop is CSVEGILQGGYTF. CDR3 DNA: TGCAGCGTTGAAGGGATTCTTCAGGGTGGCTACACCTTC.